This TCR beta chain was recovered during a study of graft-versus-host responses after intestinal transplantation listed by TCRdb under 2021. For context, the study as a whole: The transplants that recipients received were multivisceral, liver-intestinal, or isolated intestinal. Every recipient was given anti-thymocyte globulin induction, followed by about three years of maintenance tacrolimus and steroids. Bulk TCR-beta CDR3 sequencing was used to track graft-versus-host and host-versus-graft alloreactive T cell clones in the graft, circulation and bone marrow after intestinal transplantation. To identify alloreactive clones, pre-transplant mixed lymphocyte reaction products were sequenced and compared with unstimulated pre-transplant donor and recipient T cells. A cohort of 20 to 25 intestinal transplant recipients, including one retransplant, was enrolled, and a few patients lacking pretransplant specimens were excluded. Donor T cell macrochimerism was defined as a peak of at least 4% donor T cells among recipient peripheral blood mononuclear cells. Instead of going to the commercial service, samples from a few later patients were sequenced in-house on an Illumina MiSeq and processed with MiXCR.

As regards this clone: The antigen this receptor binds is unknown. No clone much larger than this one lies a single base away; base qualities are absent.

CDR1 and CDR2 are drawn from the germline V gene (reference sequence): MNHNY, SVGAGI. Spanning cysteine to phenylalanine, the CDR3 consists of 13 amino acids. This entry keeps only the CDR3 DNA: 39 bases, framed from base 1. The junction shows trimming of 8 bases on V and 1 base on J, plus 9 bases between the germline ends. In the first month after transplant, blood samples were collected up to 4 times, and after that at least monthly when available. The method behind the library was the immunoSEQ multiplex PCR assay. For most patients, genomic DNA was subjected to high-throughput TCR-beta CDR3 sequencing by Adaptive Biotechnologies. As for how the authors treated the data: TCR sequencing data were retrieved from Adaptive's ImmunoSEQ software for about 17 patients, whereas three other patients were processed with MiXCR and VDJtools. CDR3 nucleotide sequences shared between donor and recipient were removed because the origin of such sequences could not be assigned. To be classed as alloreactive, a clone needed at least 2-fold expansion over unstimulated cells and a minimum CFSE-low frequency of 0.002% (template counts) or 0.001% (read counts). Mappable clones were those detected in sequenced pre-transplant spleen, lymph node, or MLR CFSE-low populations of the donor or recipient. Cumulative frequency of alloreactive clones was calculated as a percentage of all sequences weighted by copy number. TCRdb mirrors the immuneACCESS table, restricted to in-frame sequences. Some clones are absent from its copies; in checked studies, under half trace to an unresolved V gene, and the reason for the others is unknown. That table is the source of V, J and clone size, and D and trimming were worked out from the DNA. The sample profile shows about 97,000 clones; about 93% of them were found once. The biggest ten clones account for about 16% of the sample.

Beyond this particular receptor, the publication reports: Early after transplant, peak levels of circulating GvH clones were associated with declines in HvG clones. The relatively low number and heterogeneity of intestinal transplant patients limited the conclusions. High GvH to HvG T cell clonal ratios were observed in the allografts of patients with donor T cell macrochimerism. GvH clones turned up in recipient bone marrow, with some appearing earlier in ileal mucosa or blood, a pattern consistent with an intestinal mucosal origin.

The chain is encoded by TRBV6-6 joined to TRBJ1-5; TRBD1 is possibly the D segment (5 matching bases). This clonotype was obtained from a human patient who received an intestinal transplant, so some T cells may come from the graft donor. The sample consisted of PBMCs, taken 450 to 480 days after intestinal transplant. In nucleotide form, the sequence is TGTGCCAGCGGCAGGGTGAGCAATCAGCCCCAGCATTTT. Its translation reads: CASGRVSNQPQHF.